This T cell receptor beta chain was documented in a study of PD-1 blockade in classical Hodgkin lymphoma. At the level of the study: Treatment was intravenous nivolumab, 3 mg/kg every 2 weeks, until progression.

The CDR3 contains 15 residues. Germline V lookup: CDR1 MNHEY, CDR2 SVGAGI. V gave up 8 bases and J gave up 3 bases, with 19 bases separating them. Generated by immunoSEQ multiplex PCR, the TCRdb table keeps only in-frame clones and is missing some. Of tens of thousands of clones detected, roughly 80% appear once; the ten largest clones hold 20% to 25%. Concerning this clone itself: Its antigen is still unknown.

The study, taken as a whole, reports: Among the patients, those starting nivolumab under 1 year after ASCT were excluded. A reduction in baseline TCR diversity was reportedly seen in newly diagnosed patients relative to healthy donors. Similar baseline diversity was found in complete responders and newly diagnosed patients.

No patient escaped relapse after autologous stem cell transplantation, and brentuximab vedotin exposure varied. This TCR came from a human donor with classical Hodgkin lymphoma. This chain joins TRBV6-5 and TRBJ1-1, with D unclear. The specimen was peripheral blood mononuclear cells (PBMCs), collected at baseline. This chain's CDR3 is CASYLRPSGDTEAFF. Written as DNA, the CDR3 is TGTGCCAGCTACCTCCGGCCGAGTGGGGACACTGAAGCTTTCTTT.